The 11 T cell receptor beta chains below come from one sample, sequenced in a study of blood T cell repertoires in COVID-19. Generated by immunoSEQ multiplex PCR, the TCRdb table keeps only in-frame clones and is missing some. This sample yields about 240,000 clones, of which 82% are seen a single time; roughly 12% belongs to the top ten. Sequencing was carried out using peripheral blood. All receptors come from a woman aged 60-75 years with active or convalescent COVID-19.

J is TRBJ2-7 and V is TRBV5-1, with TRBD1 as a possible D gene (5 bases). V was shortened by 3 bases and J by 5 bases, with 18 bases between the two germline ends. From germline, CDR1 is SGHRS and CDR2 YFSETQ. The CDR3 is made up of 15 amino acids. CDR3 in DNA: TGCGCCAGCAGCTCCGTTGGACACGTCCTAGACGAGCAGTACTTC. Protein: CASSSVGHVLDEQYF.

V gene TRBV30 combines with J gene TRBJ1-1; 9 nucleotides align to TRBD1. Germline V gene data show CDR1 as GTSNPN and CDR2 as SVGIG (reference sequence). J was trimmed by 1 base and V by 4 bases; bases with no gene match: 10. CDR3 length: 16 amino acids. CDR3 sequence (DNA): TGTGCCTGGAAGGGACAGGGCCTTCCGAGGAACACTGAAGCTTTCTTT. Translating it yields CAWKGQGLPRNTEAFF.

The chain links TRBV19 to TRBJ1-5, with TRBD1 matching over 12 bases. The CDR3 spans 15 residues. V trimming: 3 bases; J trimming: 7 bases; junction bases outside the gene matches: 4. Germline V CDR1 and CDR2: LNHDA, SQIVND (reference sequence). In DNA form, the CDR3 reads TGTGCCAGTAGTATGGGACAGGGGGCTGGACAGCCCCAGCATTTT. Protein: CASSMGQGAGQPQHF.

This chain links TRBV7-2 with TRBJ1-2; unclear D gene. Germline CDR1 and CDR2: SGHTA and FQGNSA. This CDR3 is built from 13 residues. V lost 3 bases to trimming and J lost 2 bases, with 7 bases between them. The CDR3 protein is CASSFLGNYGYTF. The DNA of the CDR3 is TGTGCCAGCAGCTTCCTAGGCAACTATGGCTACACCTTC.

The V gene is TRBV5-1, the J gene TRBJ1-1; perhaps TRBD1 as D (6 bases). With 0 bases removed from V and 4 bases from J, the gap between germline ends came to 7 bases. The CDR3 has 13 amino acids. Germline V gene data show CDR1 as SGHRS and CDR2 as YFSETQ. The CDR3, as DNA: TGCGCCAGCAGCTTGGGGACAGTCACTGAAGCTTTCTTT. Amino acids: CASSLGTVTEAFF.

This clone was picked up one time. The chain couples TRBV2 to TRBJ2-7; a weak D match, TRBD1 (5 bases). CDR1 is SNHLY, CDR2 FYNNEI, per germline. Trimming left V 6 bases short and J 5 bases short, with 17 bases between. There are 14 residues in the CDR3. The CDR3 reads CASSLQVENNEQYF. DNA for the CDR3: TGTGCCAGCAGCCTACAGGTCGAAAATAACGAGCAGTACTTC.

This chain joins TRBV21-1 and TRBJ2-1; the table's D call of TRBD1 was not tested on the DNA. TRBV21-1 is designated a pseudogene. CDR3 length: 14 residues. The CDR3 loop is CASSKVGVYNEQFF. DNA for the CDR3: TGTGCCAGCAGCAAGGTGGGCGTCTACAATGAGCAGTTCTTC.

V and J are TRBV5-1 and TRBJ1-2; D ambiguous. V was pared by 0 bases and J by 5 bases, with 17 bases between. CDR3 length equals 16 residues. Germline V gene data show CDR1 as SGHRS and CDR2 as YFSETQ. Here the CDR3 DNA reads TGCGCCAGCAGCTTGGTGTCCCAGGCTGGAGGGTATGGCTACACCTTC. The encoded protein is CASSLVSQAGGYGYTF. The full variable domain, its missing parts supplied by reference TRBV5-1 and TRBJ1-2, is KAGVTQTPRYLIKTRGQQVTLSCSPISGHRSVSWYQQTPGQGLQFLFEYFSETQRNKGNFPGRFSGRQFSNSRSEMNVSTLELGDSALYLCASSLVSQAGGYGYTFGSGTRLTVV.

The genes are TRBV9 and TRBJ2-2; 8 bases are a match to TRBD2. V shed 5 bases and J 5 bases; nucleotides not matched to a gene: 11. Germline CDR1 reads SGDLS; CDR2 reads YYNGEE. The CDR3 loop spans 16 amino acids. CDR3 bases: TGTGCCAGCAGTGACCCGGGGGGGCTATGGACCGGGGAGCTGTTTTTT. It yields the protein CASSDPGGLWTGELFF.

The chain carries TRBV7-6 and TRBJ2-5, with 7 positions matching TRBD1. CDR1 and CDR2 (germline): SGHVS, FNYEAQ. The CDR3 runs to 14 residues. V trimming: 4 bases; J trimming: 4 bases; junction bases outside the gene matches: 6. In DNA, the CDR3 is TGTGCCAGCAGCTCCGGACAGGTTGGAGAGACCCAGTACTTC. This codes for CASSSGQVGETQYF.

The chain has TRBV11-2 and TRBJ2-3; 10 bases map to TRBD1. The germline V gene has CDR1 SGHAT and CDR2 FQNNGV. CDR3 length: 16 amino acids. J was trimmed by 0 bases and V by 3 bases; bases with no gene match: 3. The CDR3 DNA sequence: TGTGCCAGCAGCTTCGGGACAGGGGTTAGCACAGATACGCAGTATTTT. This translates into CASSFGTGVSTDTQYF.